This record looks at one TCR beta chain sequence and its context. Its antigen is unknown. With a J-beta primer mix and a sample-barcoded 5' primer, a second PCR ran 7 to 11 cycles. Each CDR3 protein gets one entry after TCRdb re-called the 5' RACE reads with MiXCR. Of approximately 880,000 distinct CDR3 sequences in the sample, about 48% were seen once. This sample stems from a study of blood T cells in healthy people across ages. Broader study findings: Comparison with aged donors showed that long-lived donors had more naive CD4+ cells and higher diversity. Shifts in expanded clonotypes may have been confounded by donor CMV status, which was unknown.

CDR1 is SGDLS, CDR2 YYNGEE, per germline. V trimming: 2 bases; J trimming: 4 bases; junction bases outside the gene matches: 5. The CDR3 length is 14 residues. This clonotype was obtained from a man between 25 and 39 years old in good health. The J gene is TRBJ1-2, the V gene TRBV9; 7 bases line up with TRBD1. Sequenced: blood. The CDR3 DNA follows: TGTGCCAGCAGCGTCACGGGACAGAGCTATGGCTACACCTTC. This codes for CASSVTGQSYGYTF. The whole variable domain, remainder taken from reference TRBV9 and TRBJ1-2, is DSGVTQTPKHLITATGQRVTLRCSPRSGDLSVYWYQQSLDQGLQFLIQYYNGEERAKGNILERFSAQQFPDLHSELNLSSLELGDSALYFCASSVTGQSYGYTFGSGTRLTVV.